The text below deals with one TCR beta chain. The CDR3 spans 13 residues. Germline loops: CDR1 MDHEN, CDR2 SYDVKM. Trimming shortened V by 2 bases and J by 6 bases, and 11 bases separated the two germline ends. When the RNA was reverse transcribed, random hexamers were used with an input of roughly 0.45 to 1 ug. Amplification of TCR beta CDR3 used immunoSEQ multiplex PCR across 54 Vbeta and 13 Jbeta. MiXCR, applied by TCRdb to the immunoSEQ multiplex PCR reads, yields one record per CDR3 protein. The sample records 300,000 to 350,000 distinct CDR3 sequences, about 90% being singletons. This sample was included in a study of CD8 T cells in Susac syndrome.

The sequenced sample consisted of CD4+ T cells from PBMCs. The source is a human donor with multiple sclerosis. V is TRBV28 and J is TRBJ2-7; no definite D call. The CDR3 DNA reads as TGTGCCAGCAGTTTAGTAGCCAGGCCCGAGCAGTACTTC. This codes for CASSLVARPEQYF.